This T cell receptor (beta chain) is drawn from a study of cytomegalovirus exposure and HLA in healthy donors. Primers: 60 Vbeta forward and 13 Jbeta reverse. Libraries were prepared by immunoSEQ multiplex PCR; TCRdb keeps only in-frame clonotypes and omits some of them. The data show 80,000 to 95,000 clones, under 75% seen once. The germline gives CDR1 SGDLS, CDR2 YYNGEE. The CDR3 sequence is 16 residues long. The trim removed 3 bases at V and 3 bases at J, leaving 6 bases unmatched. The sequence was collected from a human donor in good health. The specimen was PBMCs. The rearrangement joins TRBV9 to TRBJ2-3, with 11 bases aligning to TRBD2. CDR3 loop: CASSAPTSGGTDTQYF. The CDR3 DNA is TGTGCCAGCAGCGCTCCAACTAGCGGGGGTACAGATACGCAGTATTTT.